This T cell receptor (beta chain) appears in the sequencing data of a study of blood T cell repertoires in COVID-19. V dropped 3 bases and J dropped 0; count of bases not matched to a gene: 6. This CDR3 is 18 amino acids long. CDR1 is MNHEY and CDR2 is SMNVEV in the germline V gene (reference sequence). Produced via immunoSEQ multiplex PCR; TCRdb's table is partial and in-frame only. The sample includes 200,000 to 300,000 clones, about nine tenths of them seen just once. One Seattle source followed patients from active infection through their disease course. The chain has TRBV27 and TRBJ2-6, with 9 positions matching TRBD1. The sample comprised peripheral blood. This clonotype originated in a man aged 25 to 40 with COVID-19, enrolled during active disease. The CDR3 loop reads CASSFFTGGTSGANVLTF. The CDR3, as DNA: TGTGCCAGCAGTTTTTTCACAGGGGGCACCTCTGGGGCCAACGTCCTGACTTTC.